This paragraph covers one T cell receptor (beta chain) sequence. Antigen: not known. V lost 5 bases and J lost 5, with 9 bases in between. The germline V gene has CDR1 SGHTA and CDR2 FQGNSA. The CDR3 is 12 residues long. This entry comes from a study of T cell responses to AZD1222 COVID-19 vaccine. Study-level information: Doses given second, at about 4 or about 12 weeks, were pooled.

Produced via immunoSEQ multiplex PCR; TCRdb's table is partial and in-frame only. Of about 110,000 clones listed, roughly 88% are singletons. Study-level findings and limits: Baseline seropositivity occurred in only a handful of AZD1222 recipients. No day 14 peak samples; only post-peak repertoires were characterized.

The chain employs TRBV7-2 and TRBJ1-2; D is unclear. The sample here was peripheral blood, taken on day 0 of AZD1222 vaccination. This clonotype was sampled from an adult in good health. The CDR3 reads CASSPNTYGYTF. CDR3 sequence (DNA): TGTGCCAGCAGCCCGAACACTTATGGCTACACCTTC.